This T cell receptor beta chain emerged from a study of blood T cell repertoires in COVID-19. Looking at the study overall: PBMCs, B-cell-depleted T cells, or T cells were the source of the cDNA or gDNA that made up the material.

CDR1 is MDHEN, CDR2 SYDVKM, per germline. Trimming shortened V by 3 bases and J by 5 bases, and 11 bases separated the two germline ends. The CDR3 contains 14 residues. Per the original data handling: Researchers report that nucleated cell counts were estimated from reference gene primer amplification. The method was immunoSEQ multiplex PCR; TCRdb's version includes in-frame clones alone and lacks a portion of them. That table furnishes V, J and clone size, whereas the DNA furnished D and trimming. The repertoire holds roughly 250,000 clones, 75% to 90% seen once, with approximately 4% in the top ten.

This sequence was found in a woman aged 40 to 49 with acute or convalescent COVID-19. Sequences were obtained from peripheral blood. The chain has TRBV28 and TRBJ1-5, with D possibly being TRBD1 (5 bases). CDR3 coding DNA: TGTGCCAGCAGTTTTGGGCAGGGCTATCAGCCCCAGCATTTT. Its protein is CASSFGQGYQPQHF.